The source of this T cell receptor (beta chain) is a study of post-analysis software for immune sequencing data. J gave up 2 bases and V 6 bases, and 15 bases lay outside the gene matches. In germline, CDR1 is SNHLY, CDR2 FYNNEI. The CDR3 extends over 17 amino acids. Unique molecular identifiers were present in the TCR beta cDNA libraries. TCRdb analysed the PCR reads with MiXCR anew, one entry per CDR3 protein. Of over 700,000 distinct CDR3 sequences listed, roughly 30% are singletons. Points on this clonotype: Its specificity is not known.

Study results and caveats: Higher frequency in patients than in controls was seen for about five TRBV segments, with TRBV5-6, TRBV5-1 and TRBV20-1 among them. Multiple sclerosis patients had significantly lower normalized Chao1 diversity than controls.

The chain links TRBV2 to TRBJ2-7, with TRBD2 identical over 8 bases. Sequencing was done on a sample of blood. This receptor was identified in a girl under 18 with multiple sclerosis. CDR3 loop: CASSPRGIAGHTYEQYF. CDR3 DNA: TGTGCCAGCAGCCCCCGAGGTATAGCGGGACATACCTACGAGCAGTACTTC. The variable domain in full, with the rest retrieved from reference TRBV2 and TRBJ2-7, is EPEVTQTPSHQVTQMGQEVILRCVPISNHLYFYWYRQILGQKVEFLVSFYNNEISEKSEIFDDQFSVERPDGSNFTLKIRSTKLEDSAMYFCASSPRGIAGHTYEQYFGPGTRLTVT.